A selection of T cell receptor beta chains follows, all from one sample in a study of T-cell memory formation after mild COVID-19. MiXCR was run by TCRdb on the 5' RACE reads, yielding one entry per CDR3 protein. The sample lists 250,000 to 350,000 distinct CDR3 sequences; 13% to 15% were seen once. Sequenced material: PBMCs or a T cell subset sorted from them (not recorded which). These TCRs come from a young man who had mild COVID-19 (a few samples of this study predate the infection). Cell type and time point are not known. CDR3s include the opening cysteine and the closing phenylalanine or tryptophan. D genes are given only for firm matches. Clone size is not always given. Where it is, it says once, few, many or a class for expanded clones.

TRBJ1-1	TRBV29-1	-	many	TGCAGCGCTCGGACACTTACGAACACTGAAGCTTTCTTT	CSARTLTNTEAFF
TRBJ2-2	TRBV30	-	few	TGTGCCTGGGGAGGAGCGAACACCGGGGAGCTGTTTTTT	CAWGGANTGELFF
TRBJ1-2	TRBV27	-	-	TGTGCCAGCAGTCCCCTGGATACTAACTATGGCTATACCTTC	CASSPLDTNYGYTF
TRBJ2-1	TRBV6-1	TRBD2	-	TGTGCCAGCAGGGGACTAGCGGGGGGCCTTAGCTCCTACAATGAGCAGTTCTTC	CASRGLAGGLSSYNEQFF
TRBJ1-2	TRBV5-1	TRBD1	many	TGCGCCAGCAGAACGGACAGGGTGAGGTATGGCTACACCTTC	CASRTDRVRYGYTF
TRBJ1-3	TRBV5-1	-	few	TGCGCCAGCACCCCGGCGGGGTATATCGGAAACACCATATATTTT	CASTPAGYIGNTIYF
TRBJ2-3	TRBV20-1	-	-	TGCAGTGCTCCTCTGCCACCCAGCCACAATACGCAGTATTTT	CSAPLPPSHNTQYF
TRBJ2-7	TRBV28	-	few	TGTGCCAGCAGTTTTCCGGGGTCGCGCTCCTACGAGCAGTACTTC	CASSFPGSRSYEQYF
TRBJ1-4	TRBV10-3	-	-	TGTGCCATCGGCCGGGGACCTAATGAAAAACTGTTTTTT	CAIGRGPNEKLFF
TRBJ2-1	TRBV7-3	-	-	TGTGCCAGCAGCTTCGGGGGCAATTACAATGAGCAGTTCTTC	CASSFGGNYNEQFF
TRBJ2-5	TRBV7-9	TRBD2	-	TGTGCCGGCGGGACTAGCGGGCTTCAAGAGACCCAGTACTTC	CAGGTSGLQETQYF
TRBJ2-5	TRBV5-1	-	-	TGCGCCAGCAGCTTTGACTCCTTAGAAGCGACCCAGTACTTC	CASSFDSLEATQYF